This entry lists 19 T cell receptor beta chains sequenced from one sample in a study of early T cells in non-severe SARS-CoV-2 infection (dated by TCRdb to the early 2020s). The library was generated by 5' RACE. Instrument on record: NextSeq 500. TCRdb reworked the public reads: Q25 trimming with fastp, MiXCR clone assembly, productive beta chains retained. Under each unique CDR3 protein, matching rows form one entry showing the most common genes and DNA. For this sample there are roughly 80,000 distinct CDR3 sequences; roughly 12% appear just once. 12% of the sample comes from the top ten. Sequences were derived from whole blood, sampled at baseline. Source of these receptors: an adult who was a healthcare worker with PCR-confirmed SARS-CoV-2 infection or an uninfected control (not recorded which).

The chain is built from TRBV29-1 and TRBJ2-3; D possibly corresponds to TRBD1 (6 bases). Germline-derived CDR1 and CDR2 are SQVTM and ANQGSEA. The CDR3 extends over 14 amino acids. Deletions cut 2 bases from V and 1 base from J, with 10 bases between. The CDR3 DNA is TGCAGCGTTGAACAGGGGATTGGCACAGATACGCAGTATTTT. Its translation: CSVEQGIGTDTQYF.

This clonotype was seen repeatedly, ten times or more. The genes are TRBV29-1 and TRBJ2-7; the match to TRBD1 covers 10 bases. The CDR3 sequence is 13 residues long. Germline V gives CDR1 SQVTM, CDR2 ANQGSEA. V trimming: 7 bases; J trimming: 4 bases; junction bases outside the gene matches: 7. The CDR3 region is CSAEGQGNYEQYF. Written as DNA, the CDR3 is TGCAGCGCCGAGGGACAGGGGAATTACGAGCAGTACTTC.

This rearrangement joins TRBV10-3 to TRBJ1-5; D not resolved. The V and J ends lost 11 bases and 0 bases respectively, with 11 bases between them. The CDR3 is 13 residues long. Per the germline V gene, CDR1 is ENHRY and CDR2 is SYGVKD. CDR3 sequence: CAAAQNSNQPQHF. CDR3 coding DNA: TGTGCCGCGGCACAGAATAGCAATCAGCCCCAGCATTTT.

This chain links TRBV20-1 with TRBJ1-5; 7 bases align to TRBD1. V lost 3 bases and J lost 4; bases outside the gene matches: 6. The CDR3 contains 14 residues. Germline CDR1 DFQATT, CDR2 SNEGSKA (reference sequence). In DNA form, the CDR3 reads TGCAGTGCTAGTCAAGGGACAGTTAATCAGCCCCAGCATTTT. Residues: CSASQGTVNQPQHF.

This clonotype was counted between two and nine times. V gene TRBV7-2 combines with J gene TRBJ1-2; D gene uncertain. The CDR3 consists of 14 residues. V was pared by 4 bases and J by 4 bases, with 13 bases between. CDR1 SGHTA and CDR2 FQGNSA come from the germline V gene. CDR3 bases: TGTGCCAGCAGCTCGTCGACCGCGTCCTATGGCTACACCTTC. This sequence encodes CASSSSTASYGYTF.

This clonotype came up many times. The V and J genes are TRBV20-1 and TRBJ1-1, with unresolved D. The V gene lost 6 bases and the J gene lost 10 bases, with 18 bases spanning the gap. Looked up from germline, CDR1 is DFQATT and CDR2 is SNEGSKA (reference sequence). CDR3 size: 12 residues. This chain's CDR3 is CSAMIPGRRAFF. The CDR3 nucleotides read TGCAGTGCGATGATACCGGGGAGGCGAGCTTTCTTT.

This clonotype came up a few times. The rearrangement links TRBV2 to TRBJ2-3, with TRBD1 matching over 8 bases. V lost 6 bases, J lost 1 base, and 0 bases stayed unmatched. CDR1 is SNHLY and CDR2 is FYNNEI in the germline V gene. The CDR3 runs to 13 residues. CDR3 nucleotides: TGTGCCAGCAGGACAGGGGGCACAGATACGCAGTATTTT. Protein: CASRTGGTDTQYF.

This clonotype appeared many times. The CDR3 DNA is TGTGCCAGCAGCTTAGTACGGGGAAATGAGCAGTTCTTC. Translating gives CASSLVRGNEQFF. V usage is TRBV11-2 and J usage is TRBJ2-1, with D possibly TRBD2 on 5 matching bases. Germline assignment: CDR1 SGHAT and CDR2 FQNNGV. The CDR3 is 13 residues long. The ends were cut back, 1 base at V and 7 bases at J, with 8 bases in the middle.

This clonotype has just a few counts. The chain uses TRBV28 and TRBJ2-7, with D possibly being TRBD1 (7 bases). V shed 3 bases and J shed 2 bases, with 11 bases lying between them. The CDR3 is made up of 14 amino acids. Germline lookup yields CDR1 MDHEN and CDR2 SYDVKM. CDR3 residues: CASSLEGAAYEQYF. CDR3 DNA sequence: TGTGCCAGCAGTTTGGAGGGGGCCGCCTACGAGCAGTACTTC.

This clonotype was counted ten times or more. This sequence joins TRBV18 and TRBJ2-1; 12 bases agree with TRBD2. Germline CDR1 is KGHSH and CDR2 is LQKENI. CDR3 size: 16 residues. The V gene end was trimmed by 6 bases and the J gene end by 4 bases; junction bases not matched to a gene: 7. The CDR3 sequence is CASSHRTSGAYNEQFF. The CDR3 DNA follows: TGTGCCAGCTCCCACCGGACTAGCGGGGCGTACAATGAGCAGTTCTTC.

By its share, this clonotype is medium-sized. The J gene is TRBJ2-5, the V gene TRBV7-9; 7 positions match TRBD1. The ends lost 2 bases at V and 3 bases at J; junction bases unmatched: 3. The CDR3 has 14 amino acids. Germline V gene lookup returns CDR1 SEHNR and CDR2 FQNEAQ (reference sequence). The CDR3 loop reads CASSLWDRKETQYF. For the CDR3, the DNA is TGTGCCAGCAGCTTATGGGACAGAAAAGAGACCCAGTACTTC.

In this sample, this clonotype turned up a few times. This rearrangement joins TRBV29-1 to TRBJ2-1; no firm D call. Germline CDR1 and CDR2: SQVTM and ANQGSEA. The CDR3 consists of 14 residues. V dropped 7 bases and J dropped 8 bases, with 21 bases sitting between them. The CDR3 DNA follows: TGCAGCGCCGAAAAAGGCATGTCCAACGATGAGCAGTTCTTC. It is translated as CSAEKGMSNDEQFF.

Of note for this clonotype: A junction boundary mismatches the germline segment, possibly from a read error. This chain joins TRBV11-2 and TRBJ1-1; 7 bases are shared with TRBD1. CDR1 is SGHAT, CDR2 FQNNGV, per germline. This CDR3 contains 14 residues. Here the CDR3 DNA reads TGTGTCAGCAGTTGGAGGGGGCGCGTATCTGAAGCTTTCTTT. Amino acid sequence: CVSSWRGRVSEAFF.

This clonotype occurred many times. The chain employs TRBV12-3 or TRBV12-4 and TRBJ2-3, with D possibly matching TRBD2 (6 bases). The CDR3 runs 16 residues. Trimming left V 3 bases short and J 2 bases short, with 15 bases between. For the CDR3, the DNA is TGTGCCAGCAGTTTCTCAGTCGGGAGAAACACAGATACGCAGTATTTT. This sequence encodes CASSFSVGRNTDTQYF.

The V and J genes are TRBV29-1 and TRBJ2-3, with D possibly being TRBD1 or TRBD2 (5 bases each). The germline CDR1 and CDR2 sequences are SQVTM and ANQGSEA. This CDR3 is built from 13 residues. The germline V and J ends were trimmed by 4 bases and 0 bases, with 8 bases remaining between them. The CDR3 reads CSVAGGSTDTQYF. CDR3 in DNA: TGCAGCGTTGCTGGGGGAAGCACAGATACGCAGTATTTT.

This clonotype was recorded at least ten times. The rearrangement uses TRBV7-2 and TRBJ1-2, with unresolved D. This CDR3 is 10 amino acids long. Between the trimmed V and J ends, which lost 5 bases and 8 bases, there was a span of 6 bases. Per germline, CDR1 SGHTA and CDR2 FQGNSA. CDR3 loop: CASSQRGYTF. The CDR3 DNA reads as TGTGCCAGCAGCCAAAGGGGCTACACCTTC. Based on the CDR3 plus reference TRBV7-2 and TRBJ1-2, the full variable domain is GAGVSQSPSNKVTEKGKDVELRCDPISGHTALYWYRQSLGQGLEFLIYFQGNSAPDKSGLPSDRFSAERTGGSVSTLTIQRTQQEDSAVYLCASSQRGYTFGSGTRLTVV.

In its sample, this clonotype was seen a few times. The genes are TRBV10-2 and TRBJ1-4; D remains ambiguous. Per germline, CDR1 WSHSY and CDR2 SAAADI. Between the trimmed V and J ends, which lost 8 bases and 5 bases, there was a span of 12 bases. The CDR3 totals 13 residues. The DNA of the CDR3 is TGCGCCAGCTTTGATAGGGTGAATGAAAAACTGTTTTTT. Amino acid sequence: CASFDRVNEKLFF.

This clonotype was counted ten times or more. DNA of the CDR3: TGCAGTGTTACTAGCGGGGGGTTCAATGAGCAGTTCTTC. It is translated as CSVTSGGFNEQFF. V is TRBV20-1 and J is TRBJ2-1; 12 bases are shared with TRBD2. Trimming removed 7 bases from V and 6 bases from J; junction bases left unmatched: 4. Germline values: CDR1 DFQATT, CDR2 SNEGSKA (reference sequence). CDR3 length: 13 amino acids.

The chain combines TRBV5-1 with TRBJ2-5; tentatively, D is TRBD2 (6 bases). The CDR3 covers 15 residues. Looked up from germline, CDR1 is SGHRS and CDR2 is YFSETQ. The V gene lost 4 bases and the J gene lost 1 base, with 14 bases spanning the gap. The CDR3: CASSRGTCGQETQYF. In DNA, the CDR3 is TGCGCCAGCAGCCGCGGGACTTGCGGCCAAGAGACCCAGTACTTC.